This entry describes one TCR beta chain. Its antigen is currently unknown. Study processing details: The study's classifier, a distant-metastasis tool for papillary thyroid cancer, was built using CDR3 differences across clinicopathological groups. TCRdb called clones again from the PCR reads with MiXCR. The V and J calls reflect TCRdb's pipeline rather than the authors' work. The sample lists 7,000 to 8,500 clones, 25% to 30% occurring once. Thyroid surgery had not been preceded by any treatment in any patient. The entry originates in a study of metastatic and nonmetastatic thyroid tumors. About the study: Samples came from malignant and benign thyroid patients, and repertoires were compared across blood and tumor or nodule tissue. The study, taken as a whole, reports: Compared with benign nodules, malignant thyroid tumors were reported to have significantly higher TCR beta diversity in both blood and tumor.

The V gene's germline CDR1 is MNHEY and CDR2 SMNVEV (reference sequence). CDR3 size: 14 residues. The V end lost 6 bases, the J end lost 5 bases, and 11 bases lay between the germline ends. The chain uses TRBV27 and TRBJ1-6; D might be TRBD1 (6 bases). The sequenced sample was tumor tissue. This sequence was found in a female donor with papillary thyroid cancer or a benign thyroid nodule (not recorded which). Some clones in this sample may be carry-over from other donors' samples. CDR3: CASSLQGHNSPLHF. The CDR3 region has the DNA TGTGCCAGCAGCCTCCAGGGGCATAATTCACCCCTCCACTTT.